Listed below are T cell receptor beta chains from one sample, sequenced in a study of OX40 agonist ivuxolimab in advanced cancers. The assay was immunoSEQ multiplex PCR, and TCRdb's table has in-frame clones only and misses some. The sample includes tens of thousands of clones, 90% to 95% of them seen just once. Sequencing used CD4+ or CD8+ T cells sorted from blood, obtained in a trial of the OX40 agonist ivuxolimab. These receptors were obtained from an adult with an advanced solid tumor such as melanoma, head and neck, liver or kidney cancer. The CDR3 runs from the conserved cysteine through the conserved F or W. Each record gives: J gene, V gene, CDR3 length, CDR3 protein.

J: TRBJ2-1
V: TRBV13
length: 12
CDR3: CASSVRGNEQFF

J: TRBJ2-1
V: TRBV4-3
length: 14
CDR3: CASSQVSRPYEQFF

J: TRBJ2-2
V: TRBV19
length: 14
CDR3: CASRTAGGGGELFF

J: TRBJ2-5
V: TRBV25-1
length: 14
CDR3: CASKSDRGGETQYF

J: TRBJ1-5
V: TRBV19
length: 15
CDR3: CASSMDGYSNQPQHF

J: TRBJ2-3
V: TRBV9
length: 17
CDR3: CASSVDALAGGQGTQYF

J: TRBJ1-2
V: TRBV30
length: 14
CDR3: CAWSGVRANYGYTF

J: TRBJ2-3
V: TRBV7-9
length: 16
CDR3: CASSQLTSGGPDTQYF

J: TRBJ2-1
V: TRBV7-8
length: 16
CDR3: CASSLVVQEKGNEQFF

J: TRBJ2-3
V: TRBV28
length: 17
CDR3: CASRNRGTSFYTDTQYF

J: TRBJ2-5
V: TRBV6-5
length: 13
CDR3: CASSQTGVATQYF

J: TRBJ2-7
V: TRBV30
length: 12
CDR3: CAWNRGSYEQYF

J: TRBJ2-7
V: TRBV5-4
length: 14
CDR3: CASSLEAGGYEQYF

J: TRBJ2-7
V: TRBV9
length: 15
CDR3: CASSAGPGGAYEQYF

J: TRBJ2-3
V: TRBV28
length: 13
CDR3: CASSSGRADTQYF

J: TRBJ1-3
V: TRBV4-1
length: 18
CDR3: CASSQVQGPRYSGNTIYF

J: TRBJ1-3
V: TRBV6-6
length: 16
CDR3: CASSELTGSSGNTIYF

J: TRBJ2-7
V: TRBV6-5
length: 12
CDR3: CASSLPGDEQYF

J: TRBJ2-3
V: TRBV19
length: 16
CDR3: CASSIDYREMADTQYF

J: TRBJ1-5
V: TRBV6-1
length: 16
CDR3: CASSEPGVGRNQPQHF

J: TRBJ1-5
V: TRBV11-2
length: 13
CDR3: CASSFGLNQPQHF

J: TRBJ2-7
V: TRBV9
length: 15
CDR3: CASSPTGGRAGEQYF

J: TRBJ2-5
V: TRBV18
length: 13
CDR3: CASAAPSEETQYF

J: TRBJ2-2
V: TRBV10-2
length: 16
CDR3: CASSDPSPLGTGELFF

J: TRBJ1-5
V: TRBV5-8
length: 16
CDR3: CASSLGTVGWNQPQHF

J: TRBJ1-1
V: TRBV5-6
length: 14
CDR3: CASSLGSINTEAFF

J: TRBJ2-4
V: TRBV5-4
length: 14
CDR3: CASSSSRAKNIQYF

J: TRBJ1-2
V: TRBV7-9
length: 14
CDR3: CASRSPRPGDGYTF

J: TRBJ2-1
V: TRBV9
length: 14
CDR3: CASSVDANYNEQFF

J: TRBJ2-3
V: TRBV11-3
length: 18
CDR3: CASSCPEGLAGFTDTQYF

J: TRBJ2-2
V: TRBV9
length: 14
CDR3: CASSVGGYTGELFF

J: TRBJ1-5
V: TRBV13
length: 13
CDR3: CASSPGLKKPQHF

J: TRBJ2-3
V: TRBV19
length: 15
CDR3: CASSLAGGRVDTQYF

J: TRBJ2-2
V: TRBV10-3
length: 13
CDR3: CAITNTGTGELFF

J: TRBJ2-3
V: TRBV5-1
length: 16
CDR3: CASRSSSGTEEDTQYF

J: TRBJ2-1
V: TRBV28
length: 11
CDR3: CASSYGNEQFF

J: TRBJ2-5
V: TRBV5-4
length: 16
CDR3: CASSLPDERYQETQYF

J: TRBJ2-7
V: TRBV5-6
length: 15
CDR3: CASSMGASASYEQYF

J: TRBJ2-7
V: TRBV13
length: 14
CDR3: CASSSRDKNYEQYF

J: TRBJ1-4
V: TRBV5-3
length: 15
CDR3: CARSLGRQGYGKLFF

J: TRBJ1-1
V: TRBV13
length: 18
CDR3: CASSPVSRDRGEGNEAFF

J: TRBJ2-1
V: TRBV9
length: 18
CDR3: CASSVGGTSGREDNEQFF

J: TRBJ2-7
V: TRBV7-4
length: 16
CDR3: CASSPDLGREGYEQYF

J: TRBJ2-2
V: TRBV19
length: 16
CDR3: CASSIPYNRGTGELFF

J: TRBJ2-7
V: TRBV11-2
length: 16
CDR3: CASSLDLLRRTDEQYF

J: TRBJ1-1
V: TRBV29-1
length: 13
CDR3: CSVAPGGLTEAFF

J: TRBJ1-1
V: TRBV25-1
length: 15
CDR3: CASSADREMNTEAFF

J: TRBJ1-1
V: TRBV7-8
length: 13
CDR3: CASSQGPNTEAFF

J: TRBJ1-1
V: TRBV27
length: 15
CDR3: CASSESGLRITEAFF

J: TRBJ2-5
V: TRBV28
length: 13
CDR3: CASSGRHRETQYF

J: TRBJ2-7
V: TRBV4-1
length: 14
CDR3: CASSQMTTTYEQYF

J: TRBJ2-7
V: TRBV9
length: 15
CDR3: CASSVGPASAYEQYF